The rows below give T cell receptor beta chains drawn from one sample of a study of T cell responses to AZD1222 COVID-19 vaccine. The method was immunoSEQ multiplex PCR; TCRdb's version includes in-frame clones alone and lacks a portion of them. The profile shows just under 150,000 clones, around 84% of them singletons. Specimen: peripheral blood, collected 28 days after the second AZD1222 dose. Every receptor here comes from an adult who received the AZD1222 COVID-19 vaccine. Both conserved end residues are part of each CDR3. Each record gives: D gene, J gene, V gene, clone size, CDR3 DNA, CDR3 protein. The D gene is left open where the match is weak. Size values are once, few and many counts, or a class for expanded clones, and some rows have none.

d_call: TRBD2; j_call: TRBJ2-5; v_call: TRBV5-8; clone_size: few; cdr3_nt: TGTGCCAGCAGCTTGTCTAGCGGGAGTACAGTGGGGGAGACCCAGTACTTC; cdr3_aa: CASSLSSGSTVGETQYF
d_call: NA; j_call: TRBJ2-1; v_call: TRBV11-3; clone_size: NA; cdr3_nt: TGTGCCAGCAGCTTAAAGACAGGACCCCTCCTTCTGCATGAGCAGTTCTTC; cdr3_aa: CASSLKTGPLLLHEQFF
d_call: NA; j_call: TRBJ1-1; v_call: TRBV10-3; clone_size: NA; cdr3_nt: TGTGCCATCAGTGAGCGAGGGAAAGACACTGAAGCTTTCTTT; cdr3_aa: CAISERGKDTEAFF
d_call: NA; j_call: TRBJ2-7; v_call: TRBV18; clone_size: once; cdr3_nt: TGTGCCAGCTCACCACCAGGCAGTTCCTACGAGCAGTACTTC; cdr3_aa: CASSPPGSSYEQYF
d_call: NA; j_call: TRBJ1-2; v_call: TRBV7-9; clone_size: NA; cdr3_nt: TGTGCCAGCAGCTACTTGACAGGATCCCACACCTTC; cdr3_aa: CASSYLTGSHTF
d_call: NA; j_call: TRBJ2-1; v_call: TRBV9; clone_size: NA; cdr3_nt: TGTGCCAGCAGCGTAGATGGAGGTCTGTACAATGAGCAGTTCTTC; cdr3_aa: CASSVDGGLYNEQFF
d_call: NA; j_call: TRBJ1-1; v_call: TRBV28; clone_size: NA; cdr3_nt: TGTGCCAGCCGGAATAGGGGAGGCACTGAAGCTTTCTTT; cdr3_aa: CASRNRGGTEAFF
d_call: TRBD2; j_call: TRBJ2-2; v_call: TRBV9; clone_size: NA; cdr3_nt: TGTGCCAGCAGCGTAGGGGCTAGCGGGGTGGCGACCGGGGAGCTGTTTTTT; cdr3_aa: CASSVGASGVATGELFF
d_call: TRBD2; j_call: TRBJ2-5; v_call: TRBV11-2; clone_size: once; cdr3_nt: TGTGCCAGCAGTTGGAACGGACTAGCCGTCCGAGAGACCCAGTACTTC; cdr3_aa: CASSWNGLAVRETQYF
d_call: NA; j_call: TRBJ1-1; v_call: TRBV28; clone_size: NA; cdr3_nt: TGTGCCACCGCCCCGAGTACTGAAGCTTTCTTT; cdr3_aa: CATAPSTEAFF
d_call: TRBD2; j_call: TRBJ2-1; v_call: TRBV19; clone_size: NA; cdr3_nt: TGTGCCAGTAGTCAGTGGGGGGGAAACAATGAGCAGTTCTTC; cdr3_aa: CASSQWGGNNEQFF
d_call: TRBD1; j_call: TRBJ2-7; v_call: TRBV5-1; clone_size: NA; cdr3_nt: TGCGCCAGCAGCTCGGACAGGAGCTCCTACGAGCAGTACTTC; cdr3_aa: CASSSDRSSYEQYF
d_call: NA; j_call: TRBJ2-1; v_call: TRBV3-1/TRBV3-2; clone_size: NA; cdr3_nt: TGTGCCAGCAGCCTCCACAGCTACAATGAGCAGTTCTTC; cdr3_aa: CASSLHSYNEQFF
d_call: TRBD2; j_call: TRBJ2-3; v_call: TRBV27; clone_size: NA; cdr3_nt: TGTGCCAGCAGCCTCACCGGGACTAGCGCCACAGATACGCAGTATTTT; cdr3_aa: CASSLTGTSATDTQYF
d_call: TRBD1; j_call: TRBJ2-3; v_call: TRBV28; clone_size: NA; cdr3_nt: TGTGCCAGCACAAAGCGACAGGGGAGAGATACGCAGTATTTT; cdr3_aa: CASTKRQGRDTQYF
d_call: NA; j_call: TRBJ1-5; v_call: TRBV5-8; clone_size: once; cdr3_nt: TGTGCCAGCAGCTCGGTCGCAGGGGTGGTCAGCAATCAGCCCCAGCATTTT; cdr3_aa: CASSSVAGVVSNQPQHF
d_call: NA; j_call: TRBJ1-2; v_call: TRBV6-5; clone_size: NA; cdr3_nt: TGTGCCAGCAGTTACTCGTTGGCCGAGGGCTATGGCTACACCTTC; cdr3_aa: CASSYSLAEGYGYTF
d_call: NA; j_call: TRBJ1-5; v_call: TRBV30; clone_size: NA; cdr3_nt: TGTGCCTGGAGTGTACGAGGCAATCAGCCCCAGCATTTT; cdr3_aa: CAWSVRGNQPQHF
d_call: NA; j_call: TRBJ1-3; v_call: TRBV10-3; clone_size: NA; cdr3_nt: TGTGCCATCAACCGGGACATCTCTGGAAACACCATATATTTT; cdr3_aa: CAINRDISGNTIYF
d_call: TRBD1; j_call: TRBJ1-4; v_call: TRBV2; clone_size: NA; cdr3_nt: TGTGCCAGCAGCCTGGACAGGTTACTAATAGGGGAAAAACTGTTTTTT; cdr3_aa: CASSLDRLLIGEKLFF
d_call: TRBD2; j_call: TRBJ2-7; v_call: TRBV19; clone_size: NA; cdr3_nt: TGTGCCAGTAGTCCCCCGGGACTAGCGCCGACCTACGAGCAGTACTTC; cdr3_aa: CASSPPGLAPTYEQYF
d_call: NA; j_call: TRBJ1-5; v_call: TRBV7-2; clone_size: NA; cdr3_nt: TGTGCCAGCAGCCTTCAAGGACAGATTAGCAATCAGCCCCAGCATTTT; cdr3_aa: CASSLQGQISNQPQHF
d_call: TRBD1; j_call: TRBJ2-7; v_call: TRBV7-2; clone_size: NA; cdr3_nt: TGTGCCAGCAGTACCGGGACAGGGGTCTACGAGCAGTACTTC; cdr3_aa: CASSTGTGVYEQYF
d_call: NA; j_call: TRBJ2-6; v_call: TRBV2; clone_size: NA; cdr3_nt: TGTGCCAGCAGGTGGACGGCCGGGGCTGGGGCCAACGTCCTGACTTTC; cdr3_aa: CASRWTAGAGANVLTF
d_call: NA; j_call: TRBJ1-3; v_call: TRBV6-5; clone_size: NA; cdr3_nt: TGTGCCAGCAGTTACGGGGGGACTGGAAACACCATATATTTT; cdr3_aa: CASSYGGTGNTIYF
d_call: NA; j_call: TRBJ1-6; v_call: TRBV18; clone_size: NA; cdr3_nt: TGTGCCAGCTCATCGACAGGAGTTAATAATTCACCCCTCCACTTT; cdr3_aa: CASSSTGVNNSPLHF
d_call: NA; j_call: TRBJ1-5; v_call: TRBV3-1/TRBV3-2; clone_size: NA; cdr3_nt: TGTGCCAGCAGCCTCCGGACGGAGAATCAGCCCCAGCATTTT; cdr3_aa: CASSLRTENQPQHF
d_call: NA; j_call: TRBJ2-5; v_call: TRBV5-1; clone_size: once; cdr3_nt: TGCGCCAGCAGCTTGGCCAGCACAGAAGAGACCCAGTACTTC; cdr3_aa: CASSLASTEETQYF
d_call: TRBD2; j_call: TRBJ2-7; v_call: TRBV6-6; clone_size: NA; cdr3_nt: TGTGCCAGCAGCGGACTAGCGGGGGACAATTACGAGCAGTACTTC; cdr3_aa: CASSGLAGDNYEQYF
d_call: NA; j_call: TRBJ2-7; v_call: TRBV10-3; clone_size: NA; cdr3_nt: TGTGCCATCAGTGAGACAGCCACCTACGAGCAGTACTTC; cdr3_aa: CAISETATYEQYF
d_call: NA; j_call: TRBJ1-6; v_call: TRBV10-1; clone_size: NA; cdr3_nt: TGCGCCAGCAGTGTGCAGGGGAAAAATTCACCCCTCCACTTT; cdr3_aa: CASSVQGKNSPLHF
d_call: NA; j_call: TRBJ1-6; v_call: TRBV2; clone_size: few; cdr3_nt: TGTGCCAGCAGTGAACACGATGGGGACTACTCACCCCTCCACTTT; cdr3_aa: CASSEHDGDYSPLHF
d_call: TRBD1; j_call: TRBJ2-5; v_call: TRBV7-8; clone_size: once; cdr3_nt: TGTGCCAGCAGCAACTACAGGGGGCGCCAAGAGACCCAGTACTTC; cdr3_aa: CASSNYRGRQETQYF
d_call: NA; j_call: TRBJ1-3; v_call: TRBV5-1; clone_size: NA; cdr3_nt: TGCGCCAGCAGCTTGGACCCAGCCTTCTCTGGAAACACCATATATTTT; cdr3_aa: CASSLDPAFSGNTIYF
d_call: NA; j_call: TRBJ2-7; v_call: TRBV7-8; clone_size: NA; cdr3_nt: TGTGCCAGCAGCTTAGTCCGGGAGCTGGCCAGGTACGAGCAGTACTTC; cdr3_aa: CASSLVRELARYEQYF
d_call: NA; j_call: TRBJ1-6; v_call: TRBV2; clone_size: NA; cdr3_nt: TGTGCCAGCAGGGCAGGAGCCACCTATAATTCACCCCTCCACTTT; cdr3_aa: CASRAGATYNSPLHF
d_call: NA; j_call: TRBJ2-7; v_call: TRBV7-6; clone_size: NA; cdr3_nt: TGTGCCAGCAGCTTAGGGGGAGCGGGCGGCGAGCAGTACTTC; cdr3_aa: CASSLGGAGGEQYF
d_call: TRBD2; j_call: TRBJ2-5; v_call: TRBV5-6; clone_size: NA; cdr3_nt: TGTGCCAGCAGCTTGGCGGTCGCGGGGGGGCCTGAAGAGACCCAGTACTTC; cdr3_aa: CASSLAVAGGPEETQYF
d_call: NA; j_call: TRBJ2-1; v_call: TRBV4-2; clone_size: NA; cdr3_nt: TGTGCCAGCAGCCAAGAGATTGGGGCCCGGGGGCTAGGCAATGAGCAGTTCTTC; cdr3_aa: CASSQEIGARGLGNEQFF
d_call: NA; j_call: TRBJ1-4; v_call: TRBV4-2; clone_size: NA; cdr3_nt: TGTGCCAGCAGCCAAGTCGGCTGGGGGACTACGGGTGAAAAACTGTTTTTT; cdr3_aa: CASSQVGWGTTGEKLFF
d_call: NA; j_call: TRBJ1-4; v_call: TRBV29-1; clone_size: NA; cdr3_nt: TGCAGCGTTGAGGCACAGGGAGGATCAAGGAGACTGTTTTTT; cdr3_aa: CSVEAQGGSRRLFF
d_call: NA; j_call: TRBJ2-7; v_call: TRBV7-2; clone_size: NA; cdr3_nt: TGTGCCAGCAGCTTAGGGACAGCCTCGGTGCAGTACTTC; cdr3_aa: CASSLGTASVQYF
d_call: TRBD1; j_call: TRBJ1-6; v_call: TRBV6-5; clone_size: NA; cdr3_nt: TGTGCCAGCAGTCGGACAGGGGGCGGGTCACCCCTCCACTTT; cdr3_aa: CASSRTGGGSPLHF
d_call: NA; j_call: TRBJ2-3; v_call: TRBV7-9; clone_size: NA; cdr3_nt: TGTGCCAGCAGCTTTGAGGAGATGGATACGCAGTATTTT; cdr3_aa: CASSFEEMDTQYF
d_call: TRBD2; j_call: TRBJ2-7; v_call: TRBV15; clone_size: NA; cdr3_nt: TGTGCCACCAGCACAGGACTAGCGGGAGCCCACGAGCAGTACTTC; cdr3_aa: CATSTGLAGAHEQYF
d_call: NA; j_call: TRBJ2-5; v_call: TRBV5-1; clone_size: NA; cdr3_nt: TGCGCCAGCAGCTTGTGGATAGGGGAGACCCAGTACTTC; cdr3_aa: CASSLWIGETQYF
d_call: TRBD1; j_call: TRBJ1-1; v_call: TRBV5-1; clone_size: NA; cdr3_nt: TGCGCCAGCAGCCCAGGGACAGGGCTTCTCACTGAAGCTTTCTTT; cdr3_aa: CASSPGTGLLTEAFF
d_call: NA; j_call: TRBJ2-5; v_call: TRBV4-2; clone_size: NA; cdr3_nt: TGTGCCAGCAGCCGTGACAAAGGGCGGGGAGAAGAGACCCAGTACTTC; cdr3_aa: CASSRDKGRGEETQYF
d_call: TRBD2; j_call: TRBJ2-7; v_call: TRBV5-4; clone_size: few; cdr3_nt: TGTGCCAGCAGGGAGAGGACTAGCGGGAGTCAGGGCGAGCAGTACTTC; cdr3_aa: CASRERTSGSQGEQYF
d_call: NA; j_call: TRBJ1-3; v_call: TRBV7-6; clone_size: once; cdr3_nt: TGTGCCAGCAGTCCCGGGCCCGAGAATGGAAACACCATATATTTT; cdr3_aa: CASSPGPENGNTIYF
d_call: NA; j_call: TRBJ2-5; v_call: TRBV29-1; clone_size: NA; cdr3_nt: TGCAGCGTTGGCGGGGGCGAAGAGACCCAGTACTTC; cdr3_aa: CSVGGGEETQYF
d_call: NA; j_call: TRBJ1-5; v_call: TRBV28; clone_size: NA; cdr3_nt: TGTGCCAGCAGGAACCCTGGGAGATCCCAGCATTTT; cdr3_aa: CASRNPGRSQHF
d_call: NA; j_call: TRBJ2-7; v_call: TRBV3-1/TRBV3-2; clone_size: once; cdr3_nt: TGTGCCAGCAGCCAAGTTATAACGGGGGCCTACGAGCAGTACTTC; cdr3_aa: CASSQVITGAYEQYF
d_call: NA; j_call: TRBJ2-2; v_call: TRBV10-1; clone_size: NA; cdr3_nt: TGCGCCAGCAGTGAGTCCGCAGAGACCGGGGAGCTGTTTTTT; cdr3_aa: CASSESAETGELFF